Reported below is one T cell receptor beta chain. The assay was immunoSEQ multiplex PCR, and TCRdb's table has in-frame clones only and misses some. The profile covers 50,000 to 65,000 clones, with approximately 86% appearing a single time and approximately 15% taken by the ten largest. The data originate from a study of blood T cell repertoires in COVID-19. The clonotype originates from a human donor in a cohort sampled during active COVID-19. The specimen sequenced was peripheral blood.

CDR3 sequence reads: CASSDPGGYNSPLHF. The CDR3 nucleotides read TGTGCCAGCAGCGATCCAGGGGGCTATAATTCACCCCTCCACTTT. The chain has TRBV9 and TRBJ1-6; 7 nucleotides agree with TRBD1. The CDR3 consists of 15 residues. Germline CDR1 SGDLS, CDR2 YYNGEE. J lost 3 bases, V lost 3 bases, and 3 bases had no gene match.